This T cell receptor (beta chain) was sequenced during a study of cytomegalovirus exposure and HLA in healthy donors. Primers for the PCR totalled 60 Vbeta and 13 Jbeta. Profiled with immunoSEQ multiplex PCR; TCRdb holds only in-frame clones, not every one. This sample's clone table lists some 110,000 clones. Whole-study results and caveats: A further, later analysis showed that HLA-associated TCR beta chains (compared with equally common others) were more clonally expanded. Later on, a genetic analysis was performed. It linked a missense variant in DCLRE1C with V- and J-gene trimming of TCR beta.

Remarks on this clone: Antigen unknown.

The CDR3 spans 15 residues. V was pared by 5 bases and J by 1 base, with 11 bases between. Germline loops: CDR1 MDHEN, CDR2 SYDVKM. The sequence was obtained from a man aged 35-49 years in good health and CMV-seronegative. The chain couples TRBV28 to TRBJ2-2; tentatively, D is TRBD1 (5 bases). The sample consisted of PBMCs. The CDR3 sequence: CASSPPDRNTGELFF. CDR3 nucleotides: TGTGCCAGCAGTCCTCCCGACAGGAACACCGGGGAGCTGTTTTTT. Combining the CDR3 with reference TRBV28 and TRBJ2-2 gives the whole variable domain DVKVTQSSRYLVKRTGEKVFLECVQDMDHENMFWYRQDPGLGLRLIYFSYDVKMKEKGDIPEGYSVSREKKERFSLILESASTNQTSMYLCASSPPDRNTGELFFGEGSRLTVL.